A selection of T cell receptor beta chains follows, all from one sample in a study of blood T cell repertoires in COVID-19. Libraries were prepared by immunoSEQ multiplex PCR; TCRdb keeps only in-frame clonotypes and omits some of them. The sample has 30,000 or so clones, 87% seen once. The sample taken for sequencing was peripheral blood. These receptors originate from a man in his 60s with active COVID-19. CDR3s include the opening cysteine and the closing phenylalanine or tryptophan. A D gene is named only where the DNA matches it firmly. Expanded clones get a size class; other rows say once, few or many, or leave the size out.

TRBV2	NA	TRBJ2-5	NA	TGTGCCAGCAGCCTCCTCGGGGGGCGGGAGACCCAGTACTTC	CASSLLGGRETQYF
TRBV29-1	TRBD1	TRBJ1-2	NA	TGCAGCGCAGGGACAGGGGGCGACTATGGCTACACCTTC	CSAGTGGDYGYTF
TRBV6-5	NA	TRBJ1-5	NA	TGTGCCAGCAGTTACTCACAGGGAATACTACCCCAGCATTTT	CASSYSQGILPQHF
TRBV7-9	NA	TRBJ2-5	NA	TGTGCCAGCAGCTTAGAGGGGGGGCTCCAAGAGACCCAGTACTTC	CASSLEGGLQETQYF
TRBV3-1/TRBV3-2	TRBD1	TRBJ2-6	NA	TGTGCCAGCAGCGCCGGGACAGGGACCTCTGGGGCCAACGTCCTGACTTTC	CASSAGTGTSGANVLTF
TRBV4-2	NA	TRBJ2-1	few	TGTGCCAGCAGCCAAGCTGACATTGCCCTTAGCGGTCCTTACAATGAGCAGTTCTTC	CASSQADIALSGPYNEQFF
TRBV4-2	NA	TRBJ1-2	NA	TGTGCCAGCAGCCAGGGGGGGGTGAACTATGGCTACACCTTC	CASSQGGVNYGYTF
TRBV5-6	TRBD1	TRBJ2-1	NA	TGTGCCAGCAGCTCCGGCAGGGGGTCGTATGAGCAGTTCTTC	CASSSGRGSYEQFF
TRBV7-9	TRBD1	TRBJ1-2	NA	TGTGCCAGCAGCGCGGACAGGGTTGGTGGCTACACCTTC	CASSADRVGGYTF
TRBV19	NA	TRBJ1-1	NA	TGTGCCACGAAGCCCCCGCAGGGGTCGAGCACTGAAGCTTTCTTT	CATKPPQGSSTEAFF
TRBV29-1	TRBD1	TRBJ2-2	NA	TGCAGCTTAGGGCGGGACAGGGTCAAGAACACCGGGGAGCTGTTTTTT	CSLGRDRVKNTGELFF
TRBV7-8	TRBD2	TRBJ2-7	NA	TGTGCCAGCAGCTTGCGGGAGGGCCGGTACGAGCAGTACTTC	CASSLREGRYEQYF
TRBV27	TRBD1	TRBJ1-2	NA	TGTGCCAGCAGGGAGACAGGGAAGGTGGGCTACACCTTC	CASRETGKVGYTF
TRBV3-1/TRBV3-2	TRBD2	TRBJ2-5	NA	TGTGCCAGCAGCCAAGCCCAGACTAGCGGGAGGCCCCAAGAGACCCAGTACTTC	CASSQAQTSGRPQETQYF
TRBV4-3	TRBD2	TRBJ2-6	NA	TGCGCCAGCAGCCAAGGACTAGCGGGGGCCTACTCTGGGGCCAACGTCCTGACTTTC	CASSQGLAGAYSGANVLTF
TRBV6-2/TRBV6-3	NA	TRBJ1-2	NA	TGTGCCAGCAGTTACTTCAGTGGCTACACCTTC	CASSYFSGYTF
TRBV5-5	TRBD1	TRBJ2-4	NA	TGTGCCAGCAGCATTTACAGGGGCGGATTGGACAAAAACATTCAGTACTTC	CASSIYRGGLDKNIQYF
TRBV2	NA	TRBJ2-3	NA	TGTGCCAGCAGTGAACGTACGCAGTATTTT	CASSERTQYF
TRBV3-1/TRBV3-2	NA	TRBJ2-5	NA	TGTGCCAGCAGCCCCGACTACCGAGTGTACTTC	CASSPDYRVYF
TRBV9	TRBD2	TRBJ2-3	NA	TGTGCCAGCAGCGTGGCTAGCGGGGGGACAGATACGCAGTATTTT	CASSVASGGTDTQYF
TRBV13	NA	TRBJ2-1	NA	TGTGCCAGCAGCGAGTTGAATGAGCAGTTCTTC	CASSELNEQFF
TRBV15	TRBD1	TRBJ2-3	NA	TGTGCCACCAGCCGGGGACAGGGGGCTGTAGATACGCAGTATTTT	CATSRGQGAVDTQYF
TRBV15	TRBD1	TRBJ2-5	NA	TGTGCCTCGGGGAAGGGACAGTACCAAGAGACCCAGTACTTC	CASGKGQYQETQYF
TRBV7-2	NA	TRBJ2-4	NA	TGTGCCAGCTTGACAAGGCTAGCCAAAAACATTCAGTACTTC	CASLTRLAKNIQYF
TRBV6-2/TRBV6-3	TRBD2	TRBJ2-3	NA	TGTGCCAGCAGCATACTAGCGGGAAGCACAGATACGCAGTATTTT	CASSILAGSTDTQYF
TRBV25-1	NA	TRBJ1-4	NA	TGTGCCAGCAGTCTTTCTGCAACTAATGAAAAACTGTTTTTT	CASSLSATNEKLFF